This T cell receptor beta chain was recorded in a study of blood T cells in healthy people across ages. Whole-study results and caveats: While age rose, TCR beta diversity per million T cells dropped in a roughly linear way.

Alongside a J-beta primer mix, a sample-barcoded 5' primer served in a second PCR lasting roughly 7 to 11 cycles. One entry per CDR3 protein, called by TCRdb with MiXCR from the 5' RACE reads. The table has about 560,000 distinct CDR3 sequences, roughly a quarter seen once. This clonotype was seen more than once but under ten times. Its antigen is unknown. The individuals who served as donors were healthy Caucasians living in Russia, aged roughly 6 to 100. Separately, the same data were catalogued under a study of T cells of mothers and their children. As reported in that work: Mothers yielded over 9.5 million CDR3 reads, children about 3.1 million each.

The material sequenced was blood. This sequence originates from a boy younger than 10 in good health.

The CDR3 nucleotides are TGTGCCAGCACCCTAGGGGTCAGCACGAACACCGGGGAGCTGTTTTTT. It codes for CASTLGVSTNTGELFF. The gene calls are TRBV12-3 or TRBV12-4 and TRBJ2-2; the D gene is possibly TRBD1 (5 bases). There are 16 residues in the CDR3. The ends were cut back, 7 bases at V and 0 bases at J, with 15 bases in the middle.